This T cell receptor beta chain was obtained from a study of cytomegalovirus exposure and HLA in healthy donors. Study summary: Roughly 80 million unique TCRs from HLA-typed donors made up an early data release.

V trimming: 0 bases; J trimming: 5 bases; junction bases outside the gene matches: 6. Germline CDR1 is LGHNA and CDR2 is YNFKEQ. The CDR3 consists of 15 residues. Primers: 60 Vbeta forward and 13 Jbeta reverse. Libraries were prepared by immunoSEQ multiplex PCR; TCRdb keeps only in-frame clonotypes and omits some of them. The data show about 150,000 clones, with 70% to 85% seen just once and approximately 3.6% held by the top ten. The chain is built from TRBV4-2 and TRBJ1-1; the match to TRBD1 covers 7 bases. Sequences were obtained from PBMCs. The source is a male donor in good health and CMV-seronegative. In nucleotides, the CDR3 is TGTGCCAGCAGCCAAGATTCAGGGGGACGGACTGAAGCTTTCTTT. As protein: CASSQDSGGRTEAFF.